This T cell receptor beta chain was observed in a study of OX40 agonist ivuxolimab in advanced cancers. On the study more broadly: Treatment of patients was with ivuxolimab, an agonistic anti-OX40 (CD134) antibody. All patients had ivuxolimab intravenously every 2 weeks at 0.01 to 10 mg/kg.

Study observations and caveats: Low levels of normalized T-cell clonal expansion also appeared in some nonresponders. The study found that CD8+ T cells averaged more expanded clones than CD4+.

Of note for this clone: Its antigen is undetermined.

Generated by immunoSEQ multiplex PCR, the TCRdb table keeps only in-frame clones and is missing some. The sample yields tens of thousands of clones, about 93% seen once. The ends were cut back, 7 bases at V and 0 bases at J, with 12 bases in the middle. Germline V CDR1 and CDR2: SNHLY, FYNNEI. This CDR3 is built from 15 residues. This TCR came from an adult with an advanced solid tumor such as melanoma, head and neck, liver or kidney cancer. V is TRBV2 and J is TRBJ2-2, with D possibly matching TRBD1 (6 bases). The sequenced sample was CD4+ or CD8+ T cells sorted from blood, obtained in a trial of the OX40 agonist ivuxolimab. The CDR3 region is CASNSGGANTGELFF. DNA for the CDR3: TGTGCCAGCAATAGTGGGGGCGCGAACACCGGGGAGCTGTTTTTT. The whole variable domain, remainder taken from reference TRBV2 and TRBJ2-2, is EPEVTQTPSHQVTQMGQEVILRCVPISNHLYFYWYRQILGQKVEFLVSFYNNEISEKSEIFDDQFSVERPDGSNFTLKIRSTKLEDSAMYFCASNSGGANTGELFFGEGSRLTVL.